The table lists the clone carrying this T cell receptor beta chain with a few counts. This sample is part of a study of human T cells and chemical hapten exposure. MiXCR, applied by TCRdb to the RACE reads, yields one record per CDR3 protein. The table lists some 54,000 distinct CDR3 sequences, 9.5% to 10% of them singletons, with under 2% in the top ten. Time point of the sample: patch test 2, 6 weeks after DPC sensitization. Treatment defined: therapeutic diphenylcyclopropenone sensitization with weekly scalp DPC. Germline CDR1 reads SGHVS; CDR2 reads FQNEAQ. V dropped 3 bases and J dropped 6 bases, with 9 bases sitting between them. This CDR3 is built from 13 residues.

The sequence was obtained from a woman aged 45-65 years with alopecia areata. Some clones in this sample may be carry-over from other donors' samples. The chain couples TRBV7-8 to TRBJ1-5; D possibly corresponds to TRBD1 (5 bases). The sample here was whole blood, taken in connection with sensitization to the hapten diphenylcyclopropenone (DPC). CDR3 coding DNA: TGTGCCAGCAGCTTCCGAGGGGCTCAGCCCCAGCATTTT. The encoded protein is CASSFRGAQPQHF.